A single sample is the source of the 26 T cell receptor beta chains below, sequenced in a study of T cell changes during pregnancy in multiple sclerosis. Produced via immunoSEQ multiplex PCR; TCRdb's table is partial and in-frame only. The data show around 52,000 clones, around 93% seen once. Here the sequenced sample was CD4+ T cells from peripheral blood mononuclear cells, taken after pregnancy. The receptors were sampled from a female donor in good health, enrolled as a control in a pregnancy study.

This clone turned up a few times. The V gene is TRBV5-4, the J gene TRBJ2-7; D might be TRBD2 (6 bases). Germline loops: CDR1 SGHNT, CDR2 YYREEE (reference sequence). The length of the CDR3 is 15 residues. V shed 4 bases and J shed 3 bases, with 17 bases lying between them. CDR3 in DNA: TGTGCCAGCAGCCCCCCTGCTAGCGCATACTACGAGCAGTACTTC. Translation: CASSPPASAYYEQYF. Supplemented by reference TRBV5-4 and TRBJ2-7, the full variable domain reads ETGVTQSPTHLIKTRGQQVTLRCSSQSGHNTVSWYQQALGQGPQFIFQYYREEENGRGNFPPRFSGLQFPNYSSELNVNALELDDSALYLCASSPPASAYYEQYFGPGTRLTVT.

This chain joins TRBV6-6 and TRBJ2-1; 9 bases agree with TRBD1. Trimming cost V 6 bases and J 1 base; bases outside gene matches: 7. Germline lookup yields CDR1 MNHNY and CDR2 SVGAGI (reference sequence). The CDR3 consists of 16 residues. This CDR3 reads CASSPPGTGSYNEQFF. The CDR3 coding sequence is TGTGCCAGCAGCCCCCCCGGGACAGGGTCCTACAATGAGCAGTTCTTC.

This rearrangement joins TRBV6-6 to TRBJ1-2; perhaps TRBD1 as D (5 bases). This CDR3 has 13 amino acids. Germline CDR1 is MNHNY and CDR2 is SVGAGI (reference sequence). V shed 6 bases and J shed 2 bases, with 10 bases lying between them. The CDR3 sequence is CASRPQGNYGYTF. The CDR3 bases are TGTGCCAGCAGGCCCCAGGGAAACTATGGCTACACCTTC.

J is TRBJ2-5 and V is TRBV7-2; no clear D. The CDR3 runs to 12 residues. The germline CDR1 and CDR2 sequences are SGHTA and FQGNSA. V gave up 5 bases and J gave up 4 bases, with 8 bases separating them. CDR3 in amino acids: CASSQSGETQYF. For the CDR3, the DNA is TGTGCCAGCAGCCAATCAGGAGAGACCCAGTACTTC. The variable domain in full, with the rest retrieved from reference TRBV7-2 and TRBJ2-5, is GAGVSQSPSNKVTEKGKDVELRCDPISGHTALYWYRQSLGQGLEFLIYFQGNSAPDKSGLPSDRFSAERTGGSVSTLTIQRTQQEDSAVYLCASSQSGETQYFGPGTRLLVL.

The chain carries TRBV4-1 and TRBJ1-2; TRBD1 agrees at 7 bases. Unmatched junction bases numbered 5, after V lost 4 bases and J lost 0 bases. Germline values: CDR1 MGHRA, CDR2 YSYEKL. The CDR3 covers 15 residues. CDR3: CASSPGTAANYGYTF. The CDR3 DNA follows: TGCGCCAGCAGCCCCGGGACAGCAGCTAACTATGGCTACACCTTC.

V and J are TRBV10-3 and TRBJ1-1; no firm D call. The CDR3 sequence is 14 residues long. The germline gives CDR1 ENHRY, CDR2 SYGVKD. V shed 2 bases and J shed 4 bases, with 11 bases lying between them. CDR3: CAISEQNRGTEAFF. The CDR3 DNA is TGTGCCATCAGTGAGCAGAACCGGGGCACTGAAGCTTTCTTT.

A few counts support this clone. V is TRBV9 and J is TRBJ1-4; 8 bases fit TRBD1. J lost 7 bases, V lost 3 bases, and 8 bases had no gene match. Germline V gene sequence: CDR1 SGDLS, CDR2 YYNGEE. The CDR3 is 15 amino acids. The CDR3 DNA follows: TGTGCCAGCAGCGCCAGACAGGGGTTGATTGAAAAACTGTTTTTT. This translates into CASSARQGLIEKLFF.

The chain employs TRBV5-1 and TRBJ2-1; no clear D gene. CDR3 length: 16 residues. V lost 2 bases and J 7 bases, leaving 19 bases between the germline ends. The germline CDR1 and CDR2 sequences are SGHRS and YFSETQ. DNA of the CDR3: TGCGCCAGCAGCTTCACCCAATCGGAGCTGGCTAATGAGCAGTTCTTC. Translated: CASSFTQSELANEQFF. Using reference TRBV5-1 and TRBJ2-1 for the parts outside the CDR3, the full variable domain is KAGVTQTPRYLIKTRGQQVTLSCSPISGHRSVSWYQQTPGQGLQFLFEYFSETQRNKGNFPGRFSGRQFSNSRSEMNVSTLELGDSALYLCASSFTQSELANEQFFGPGTRLTVL.

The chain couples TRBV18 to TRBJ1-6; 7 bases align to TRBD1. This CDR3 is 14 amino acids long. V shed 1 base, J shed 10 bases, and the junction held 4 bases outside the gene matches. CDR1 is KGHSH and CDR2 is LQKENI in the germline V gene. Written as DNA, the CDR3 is TGTGCCAGCTCACCACTGGACAGGAACTCACCCCTCCACTTT. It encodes CASSPLDRNSPLHF.

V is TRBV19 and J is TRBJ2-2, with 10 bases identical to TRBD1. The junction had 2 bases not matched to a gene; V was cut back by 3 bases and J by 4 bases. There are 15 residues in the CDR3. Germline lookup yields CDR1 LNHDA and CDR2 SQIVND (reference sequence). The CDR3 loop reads CASSMGQGSTGELFF. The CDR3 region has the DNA TGTGCCAGTAGTATGGGACAGGGGAGCACCGGGGAGCTGTTTTTT.

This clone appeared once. Written as DNA, the CDR3 is TGCGCCAGCAGCCAAGATCCGAGTTCCGGCTACACCTTC. It yields the protein CASSQDPSSGYTF. The chain combines TRBV4-3 with TRBJ1-2; the D is unclear. Germline loops: CDR1 LGHNA, CDR2 YSLEER. CDR3 length equals 13 residues. The V gene lost 0 bases and the J gene lost 8 bases, with 10 bases spanning the gap.

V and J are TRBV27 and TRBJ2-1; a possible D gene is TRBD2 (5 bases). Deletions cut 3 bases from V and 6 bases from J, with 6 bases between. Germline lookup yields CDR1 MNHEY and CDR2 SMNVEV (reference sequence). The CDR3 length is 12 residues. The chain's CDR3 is CASSLSGNEQFF. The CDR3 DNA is TGTGCCAGCAGTTTGAGCGGCAATGAGCAGTTCTTC.

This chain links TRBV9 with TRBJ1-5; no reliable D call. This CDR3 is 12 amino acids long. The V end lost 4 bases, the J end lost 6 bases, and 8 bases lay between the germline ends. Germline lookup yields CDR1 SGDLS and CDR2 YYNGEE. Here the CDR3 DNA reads TGTGCCAGCAGCCCCCATAGTCAGCCCCAGCATTTT. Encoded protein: CASSPHSQPQHF.

The CDR3 DNA is TGTGCCAGCAACTCCCAGGGCGGACAGGGAAGGAACACTGAAGCTTTCTTT. Protein sequence: CASNSQGGQGRNTEAFF. The chain is built from TRBV25-1 and TRBJ1-1; TRBD1 agrees at 8 bases. Looked up from germline, CDR1 is MGHDK and CDR2 is SYGVNS. Germline trimming cut 7 bases from V and 1 base from J; bases unmatched to any gene: 14. The CDR3 loop spans 17 amino acids.

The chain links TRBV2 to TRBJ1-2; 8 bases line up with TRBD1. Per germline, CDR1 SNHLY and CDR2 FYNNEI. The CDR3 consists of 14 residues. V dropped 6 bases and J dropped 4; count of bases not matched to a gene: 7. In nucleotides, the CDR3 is TGTGCCAGCAGCCGCTCGGACAGGGTCTATGGCTACACCTTC. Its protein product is CASSRSDRVYGYTF. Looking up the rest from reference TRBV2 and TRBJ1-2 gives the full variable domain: EPEVTQTPSHQVTQMGQEVILRCVPISNHLYFYWYRQILGQKVEFLVSFYNNEISEKSEIFDDQFSVERPDGSNFTLKIRSTKLEDSAMYFCASSRSDRVYGYTFGSGTRLTVV.

The CDR3 is CASSWGQNTEAFF. The CDR3 coding sequence is TGTGCCAGCAGTTGGGGACAGAACACTGAAGCTTTCTTT. V and J are TRBV6-5 and TRBJ1-1, with a tentative D call TRBD1 (6 bases). The CDR3 runs to 13 residues. Germline V lookup: CDR1 MNHEY, CDR2 SVGAGI. Trimming cost V 4 bases and J 1 base, with 7 bases left between them.

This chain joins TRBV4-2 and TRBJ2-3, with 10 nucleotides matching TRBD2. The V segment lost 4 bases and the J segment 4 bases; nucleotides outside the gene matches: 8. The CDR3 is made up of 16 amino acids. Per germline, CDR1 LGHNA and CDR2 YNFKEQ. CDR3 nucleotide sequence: TGTGCCAGCAGCCCACAAGCGGGGGGGACCCCAGATACGCAGTATTTT. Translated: CASSPQAGGTPDTQYF.

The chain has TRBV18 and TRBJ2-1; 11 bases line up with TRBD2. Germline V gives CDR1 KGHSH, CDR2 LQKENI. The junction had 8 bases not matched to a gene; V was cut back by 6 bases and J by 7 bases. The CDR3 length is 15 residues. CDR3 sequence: CASSPVPSGGNEQFF. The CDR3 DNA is TGTGCCAGCTCCCCAGTACCTAGCGGGGGGAATGAGCAGTTCTTC.

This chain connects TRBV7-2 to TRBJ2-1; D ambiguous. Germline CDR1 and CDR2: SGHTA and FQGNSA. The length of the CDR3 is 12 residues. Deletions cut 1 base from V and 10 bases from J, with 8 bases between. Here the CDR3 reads CASSLGLGEQFF. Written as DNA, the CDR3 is TGTGCCAGCAGCTTAGGTCTGGGCGAGCAGTTCTTC.

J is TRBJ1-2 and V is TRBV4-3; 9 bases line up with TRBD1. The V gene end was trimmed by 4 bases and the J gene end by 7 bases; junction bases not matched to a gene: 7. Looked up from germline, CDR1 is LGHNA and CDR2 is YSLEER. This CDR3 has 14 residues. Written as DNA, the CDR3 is TGCGCCAGCAGCCCCCGGACAGGGGTAGGTGGCTACACCTTC. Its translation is CASSPRTGVGGYTF.

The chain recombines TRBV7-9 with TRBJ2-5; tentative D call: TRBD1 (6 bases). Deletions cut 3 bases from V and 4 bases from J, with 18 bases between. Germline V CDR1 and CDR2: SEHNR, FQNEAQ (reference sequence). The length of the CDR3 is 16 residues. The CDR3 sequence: CASSLGVGGLGETQYF. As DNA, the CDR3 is TGTGCCAGCAGCTTGGGTGTTGGGGGCCTGGGAGAGACCCAGTACTTC.

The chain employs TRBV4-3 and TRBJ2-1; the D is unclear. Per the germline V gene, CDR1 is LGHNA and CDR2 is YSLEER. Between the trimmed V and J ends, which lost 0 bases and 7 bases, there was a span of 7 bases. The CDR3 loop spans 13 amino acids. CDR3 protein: CASSQEIQNEQFF. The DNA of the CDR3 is TGCGCCAGCAGCCAAGAAATCCAAAATGAGCAGTTCTTC.

The CDR3 DNA sequence: TGTGCCAGCAGCTTAATACCCGACAGCTCTGGAAACACCATATATTTT. Its translation is CASSLIPDSSGNTIYF. The chain combines TRBV7-3 with TRBJ1-3; D is perhaps TRBD1 (5 bases). Germline values: CDR1 SGHTA, CDR2 FQGTGA. The CDR3 runs 16 residues. Trimming shortened V by 1 base and J by 0 bases, and 10 bases separated the two germline ends.

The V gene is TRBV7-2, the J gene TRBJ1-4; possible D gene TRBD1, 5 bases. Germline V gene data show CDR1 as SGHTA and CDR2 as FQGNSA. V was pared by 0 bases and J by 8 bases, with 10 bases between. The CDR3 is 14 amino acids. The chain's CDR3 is CASSLAGGGEKLFF. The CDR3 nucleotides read TGTGCCAGCAGCTTAGCGGGGGGAGGGGAAAAACTGTTTTTT.

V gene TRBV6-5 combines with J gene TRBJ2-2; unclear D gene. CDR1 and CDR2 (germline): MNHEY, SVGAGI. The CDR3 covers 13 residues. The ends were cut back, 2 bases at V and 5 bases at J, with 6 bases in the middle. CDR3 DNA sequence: TGTGCCAGCAGTTACCCAATGACCGGGGAGCTGTTTTTT. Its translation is CASSYPMTGELFF.

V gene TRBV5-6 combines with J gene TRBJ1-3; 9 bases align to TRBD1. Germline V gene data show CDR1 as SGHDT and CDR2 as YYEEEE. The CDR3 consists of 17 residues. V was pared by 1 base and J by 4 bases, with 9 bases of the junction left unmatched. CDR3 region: CASSLKGQGSGGNTIYF. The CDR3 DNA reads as TGTGCCAGCAGCTTGAAGGGACAGGGCTCGGGAGGAAACACCATATATTTT.